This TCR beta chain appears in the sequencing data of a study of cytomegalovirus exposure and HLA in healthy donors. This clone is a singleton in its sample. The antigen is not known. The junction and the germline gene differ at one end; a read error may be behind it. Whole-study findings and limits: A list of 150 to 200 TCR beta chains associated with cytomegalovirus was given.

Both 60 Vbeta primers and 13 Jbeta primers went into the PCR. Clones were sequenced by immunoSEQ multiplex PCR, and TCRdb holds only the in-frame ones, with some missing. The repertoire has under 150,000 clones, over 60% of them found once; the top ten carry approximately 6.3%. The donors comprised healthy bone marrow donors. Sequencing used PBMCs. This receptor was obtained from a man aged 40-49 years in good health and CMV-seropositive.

CDR3: CASSLGRGANYEQYF. CDR3 nucleotides: TGTGCTAGCAGCTTAGGCCGGGGGGCAAACTACGAGCAGTACTTC. The chain joins TRBV7-7 to TRBJ2-7; TRBD2 is a possible D gene (7 bases). This CDR3 has 15 residues. Germline CDR1 is SSHAT and CDR2 is FNYEAQ (reference sequence).